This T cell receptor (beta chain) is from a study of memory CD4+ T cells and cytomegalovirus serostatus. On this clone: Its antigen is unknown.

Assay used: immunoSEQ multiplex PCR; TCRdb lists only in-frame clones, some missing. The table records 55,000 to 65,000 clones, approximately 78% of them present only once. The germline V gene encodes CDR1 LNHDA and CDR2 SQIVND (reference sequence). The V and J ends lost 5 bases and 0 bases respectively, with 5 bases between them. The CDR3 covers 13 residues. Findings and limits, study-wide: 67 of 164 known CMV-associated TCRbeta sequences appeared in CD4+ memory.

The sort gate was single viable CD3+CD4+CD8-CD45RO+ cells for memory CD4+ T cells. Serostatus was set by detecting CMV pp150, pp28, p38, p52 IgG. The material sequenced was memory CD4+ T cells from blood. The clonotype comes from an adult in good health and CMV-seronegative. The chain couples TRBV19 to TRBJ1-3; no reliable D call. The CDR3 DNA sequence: TGTGCCAGTAGTGGCTTCTCTGGAAACACCATATATTTT. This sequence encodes CASSGFSGNTIYF.